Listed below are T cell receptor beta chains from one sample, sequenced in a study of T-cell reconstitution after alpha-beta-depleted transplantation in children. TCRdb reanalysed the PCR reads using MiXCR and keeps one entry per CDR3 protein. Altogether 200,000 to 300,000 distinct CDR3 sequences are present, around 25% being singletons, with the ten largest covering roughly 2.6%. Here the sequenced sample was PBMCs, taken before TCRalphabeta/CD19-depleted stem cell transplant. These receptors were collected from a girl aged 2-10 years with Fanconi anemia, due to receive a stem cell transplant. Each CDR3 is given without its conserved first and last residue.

SARRENTEAF | TRBV20-1 | 10
ASGLVLGSYNEQF | TRBV12-5 | 13
SVAGANYEQY | TRBV29-1 | 10
SARGGLREYGEQF | TRBV20-1 | 13
ASSPFDTEAF | TRBV18 | 10
ASSWTGAYTDTQY | TRBV7-6 | 13
SAILVRAGETQY | TRBV20-1 | 12
ASSQPASGIEEQY | TRBV5-1 | 13
ASSFPLRGGETQY | TRBV28 | 13
ASSIGTGDQPQH | TRBV19 | 12
SAVPSYEQY | TRBV20-1 | 9
SEQRYQGGGPNYGYT | TRBV29-1 | 15
ASSYTAGTVKNIQY | TRBV6-5 | 14